This T cell receptor (beta chain) was identified in a study of T cells after yellow fever vaccination. Concerning this clonotype itself: The antigen remains undetermined.

Study outcomes and limitations: Abundant contaminating clonotypes from the bulk population could appear in FACS-sorted repertoires. Post-booster samples contained most primary-vaccination clones (about 96% CD4, about 90% CD8).

A process of 5'RACE template switching, which added a universal primer site and UMIs, was used to make TCR cDNA. TCRdb itself ran the 5' RACE reads through MiXCR, one entry per CDR3 protein. The sample contains 200,000 to 300,000 distinct CDR3 sequences, more than 6.5% of which appear only once. The clonotype was recovered from a man between 25 and 39 years old who received the YFV17D yellow fever vaccine. Sequenced here: CD4+ T cells sorted from PBMCs, sampled on the day of the yellow fever booster vaccination.

CDR3 residues: CASSPEPGTGGSYEQYF. The CDR3 coding sequence is TGTGCCAGCAGTCCAGAGCCCGGGACAGGGGGTTCCTACGAGCAGTACTTC. V gene TRBV25-1 combines with J gene TRBJ2-7; 11 bases agree with TRBD1. This CDR3 is built from 17 residues. Germline values: CDR1 MGHDK, CDR2 SYGVNS. V was pared by 5 bases and J by 1 base, with 10 bases of the junction left unmatched.